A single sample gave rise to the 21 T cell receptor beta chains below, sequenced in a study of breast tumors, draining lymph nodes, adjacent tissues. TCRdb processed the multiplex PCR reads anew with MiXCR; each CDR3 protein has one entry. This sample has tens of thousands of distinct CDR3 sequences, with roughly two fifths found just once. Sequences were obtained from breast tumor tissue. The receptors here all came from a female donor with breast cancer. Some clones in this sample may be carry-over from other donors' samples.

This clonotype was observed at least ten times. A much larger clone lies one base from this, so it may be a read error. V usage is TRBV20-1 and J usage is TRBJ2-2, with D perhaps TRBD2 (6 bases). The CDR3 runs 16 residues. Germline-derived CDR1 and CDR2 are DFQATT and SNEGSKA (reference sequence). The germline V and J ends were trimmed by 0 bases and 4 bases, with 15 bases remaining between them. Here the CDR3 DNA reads TGCAGTGCTAGAGACCCCCAGGGCGGGACCACCGGGGAGCTGTTTTTT. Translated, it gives CSARDPQGGTTGELFF.

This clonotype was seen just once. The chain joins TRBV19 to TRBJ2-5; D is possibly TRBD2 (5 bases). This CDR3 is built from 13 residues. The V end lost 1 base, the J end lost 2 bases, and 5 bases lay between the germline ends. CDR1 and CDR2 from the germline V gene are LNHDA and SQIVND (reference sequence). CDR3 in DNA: TGTGCCAGTAGTATAGCGGGGCAAGAGACCCAGTACTTC. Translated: CASSIAGQETQYF. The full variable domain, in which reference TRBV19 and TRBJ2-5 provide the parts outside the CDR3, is DGGITQSPKYLFRKEGQNVTLSCEQNLNHDAMYWYRQDPGQGLRLIYYSQIVNDFQKGDIAEGYSVSREKKESFPLTVTSAQKNPTAFYLCASSIAGQETQYFGPGTRLLVL.

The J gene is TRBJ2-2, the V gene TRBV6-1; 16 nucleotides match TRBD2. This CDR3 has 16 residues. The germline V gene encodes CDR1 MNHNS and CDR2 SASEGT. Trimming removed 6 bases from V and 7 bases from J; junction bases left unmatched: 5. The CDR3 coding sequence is TGTGCCAGCAGGGCCGGGACTAGCGGGGGGGTCGGGGAGCTGTTTTTT. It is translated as CASRAGTSGGVGELFF.

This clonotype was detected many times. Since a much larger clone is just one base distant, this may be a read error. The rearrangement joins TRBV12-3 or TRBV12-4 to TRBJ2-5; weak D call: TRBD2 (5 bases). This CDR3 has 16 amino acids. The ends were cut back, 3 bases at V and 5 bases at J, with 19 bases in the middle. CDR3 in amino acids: CASSFGLGGKSETQYF. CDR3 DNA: TGTGCCAGCAGTTTCGGACTGGGTGGGAAATCGGAGACCCAGTACTTC.

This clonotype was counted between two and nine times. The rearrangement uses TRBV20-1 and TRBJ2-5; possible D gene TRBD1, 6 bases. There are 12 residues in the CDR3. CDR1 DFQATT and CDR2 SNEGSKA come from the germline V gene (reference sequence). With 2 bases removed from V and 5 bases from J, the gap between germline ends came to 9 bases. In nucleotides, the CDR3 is TGCAGTGCTAGACGGCAGGGGGAGACCCAGTACTTC. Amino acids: CSARRQGETQYF.

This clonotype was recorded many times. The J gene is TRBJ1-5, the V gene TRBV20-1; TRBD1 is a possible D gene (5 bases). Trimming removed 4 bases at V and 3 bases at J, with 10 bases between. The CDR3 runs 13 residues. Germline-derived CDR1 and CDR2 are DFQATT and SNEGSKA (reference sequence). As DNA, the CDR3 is TGCAGTGCTATCGGGACTCTCAATCAGCCCCAGCATTTT. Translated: CSAIGTLNQPQHF.

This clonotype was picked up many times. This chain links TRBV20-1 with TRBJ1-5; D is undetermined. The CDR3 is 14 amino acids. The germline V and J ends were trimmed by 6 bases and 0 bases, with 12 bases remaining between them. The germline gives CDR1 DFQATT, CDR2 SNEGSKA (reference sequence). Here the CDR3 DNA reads TGCAGTGCAAAACAACTATATAGCAATCAGCCCCAGCATTTT. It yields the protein CSAKQLYSNQPQHF.

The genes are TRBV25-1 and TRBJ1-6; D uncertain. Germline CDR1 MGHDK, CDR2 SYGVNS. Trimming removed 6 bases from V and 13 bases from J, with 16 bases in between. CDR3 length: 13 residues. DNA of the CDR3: TGTGCCAGCAGACTCTTCGTGGATTTCCCCCTCCACTTT. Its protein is CASRLFVDFPLHF.

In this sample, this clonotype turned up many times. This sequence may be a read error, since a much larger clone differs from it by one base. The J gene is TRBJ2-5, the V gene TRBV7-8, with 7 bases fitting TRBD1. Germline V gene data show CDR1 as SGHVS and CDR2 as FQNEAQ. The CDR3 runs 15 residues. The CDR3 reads CASSSSRGYEETQHF. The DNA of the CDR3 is TGTGCCAGCAGCTCATCCAGGGGGTACGAAGAGACCCAGCACTTC.

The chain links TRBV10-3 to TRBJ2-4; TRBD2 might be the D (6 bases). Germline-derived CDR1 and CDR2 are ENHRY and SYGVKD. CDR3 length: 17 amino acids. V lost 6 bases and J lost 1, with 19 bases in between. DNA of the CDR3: TGTGCCATCAGCGAGACAGTGGGCGCGGGGGCCAAAAACATTCAGTACTTC. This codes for CAISETVGAGAKNIQYF.

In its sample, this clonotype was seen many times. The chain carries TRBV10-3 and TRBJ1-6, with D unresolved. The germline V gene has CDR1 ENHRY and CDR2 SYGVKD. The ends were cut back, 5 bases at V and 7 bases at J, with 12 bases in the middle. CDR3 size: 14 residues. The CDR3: CAISPEGRNSPLHF. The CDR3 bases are TGTGCCATCAGTCCTGAGGGTAGGAATTCACCCCTCCACTTT.

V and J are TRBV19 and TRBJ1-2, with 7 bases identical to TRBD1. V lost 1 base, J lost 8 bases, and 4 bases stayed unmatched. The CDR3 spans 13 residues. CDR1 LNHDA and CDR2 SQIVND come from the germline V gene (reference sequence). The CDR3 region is CASSIATGVGYTF. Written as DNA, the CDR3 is TGTGCCAGTAGTATAGCTACAGGGGTGGGCTACACCTTC.

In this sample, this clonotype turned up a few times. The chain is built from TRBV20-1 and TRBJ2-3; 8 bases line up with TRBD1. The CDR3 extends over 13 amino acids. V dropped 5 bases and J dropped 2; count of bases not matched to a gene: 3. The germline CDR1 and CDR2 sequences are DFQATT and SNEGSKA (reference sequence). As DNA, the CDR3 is TGCAGTGCTCGACAGGGGATCACAGATACGCAGTATTTT. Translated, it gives CSARQGITDTQYF.

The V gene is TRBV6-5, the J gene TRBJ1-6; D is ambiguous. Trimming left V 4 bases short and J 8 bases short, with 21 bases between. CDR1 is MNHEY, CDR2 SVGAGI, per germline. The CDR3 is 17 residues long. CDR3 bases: TGTGCCAGCAGTTCACCCGGTCGAGGCCGGTCTGATTCACCCCTCCACTTT. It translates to CASSSPGRGRSDSPLHF.

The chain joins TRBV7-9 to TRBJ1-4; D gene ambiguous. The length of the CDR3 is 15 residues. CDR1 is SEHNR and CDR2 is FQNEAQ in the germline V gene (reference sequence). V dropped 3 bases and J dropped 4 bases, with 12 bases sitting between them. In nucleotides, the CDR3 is TGTGCCAGCAGCTTGATAGAGTCCCTTAATGAAAAACTGTTTTTT. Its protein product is CASSLIESLNEKLFF.

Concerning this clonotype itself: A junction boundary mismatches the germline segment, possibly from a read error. DNA of the CDR3: TGTGCCAGCAGCACGGGACTAGCGGGAAGCGCAGATACGCAGTATTTT. Protein sequence: CASSTGLAGSADTQYF. V and J are TRBV5-1 and TRBJ2-3; 13 bases agree with TRBD2. CDR3 size: 16 residues. Germline V gene data show CDR1 as SGHRS and CDR2 as YFSETQ.

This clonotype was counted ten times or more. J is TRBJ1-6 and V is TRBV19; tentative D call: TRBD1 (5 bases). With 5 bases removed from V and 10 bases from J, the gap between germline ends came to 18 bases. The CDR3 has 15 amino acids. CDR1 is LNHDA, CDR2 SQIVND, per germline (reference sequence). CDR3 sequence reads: CASSPGRGDRSPLHF. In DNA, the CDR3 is TGTGCCAGTAGTCCGGGGCGGGGAGATCGGTCACCCCTCCACTTT.

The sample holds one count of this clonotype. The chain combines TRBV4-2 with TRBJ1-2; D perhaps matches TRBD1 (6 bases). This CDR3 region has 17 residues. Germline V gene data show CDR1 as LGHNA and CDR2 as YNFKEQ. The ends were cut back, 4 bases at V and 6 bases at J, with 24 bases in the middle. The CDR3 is CASSLSYDRIIANGYTF. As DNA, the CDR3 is TGTGCCAGCAGCCTCTCTTATGACAGGATTATCGCTAATGGCTACACCTTC.

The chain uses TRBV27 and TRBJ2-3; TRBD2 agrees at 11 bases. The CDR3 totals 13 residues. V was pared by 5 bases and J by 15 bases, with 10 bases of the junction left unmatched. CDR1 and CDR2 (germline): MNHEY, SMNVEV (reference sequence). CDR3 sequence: CASSSNSGGVSYF. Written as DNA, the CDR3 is TGTGCCAGCAGTAGCAATAGCGGGGGGGTTTCTTATTTT.

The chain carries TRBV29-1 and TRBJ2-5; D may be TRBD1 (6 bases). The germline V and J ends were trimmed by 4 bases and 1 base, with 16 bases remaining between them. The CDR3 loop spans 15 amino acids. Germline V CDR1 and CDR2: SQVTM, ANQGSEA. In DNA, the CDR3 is TGCAGCGTTGCCTTACCGAACAGGGTCCAAGAGACCCAGTACTTC. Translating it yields CSVALPNRVQETQYF.

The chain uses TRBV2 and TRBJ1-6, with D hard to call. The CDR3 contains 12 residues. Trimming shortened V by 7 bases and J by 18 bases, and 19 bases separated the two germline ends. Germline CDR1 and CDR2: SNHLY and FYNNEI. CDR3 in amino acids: CASIGYSLNHHF. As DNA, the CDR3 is TGTGCCAGCATAGGCTACTCCTTGAACCACCACTTT.